This T cell receptor (beta chain) came from a study of monozygotic twins with inflammatory bowel disease. The CDR3 runs 17 residues. Germline loops: CDR1 KGHSH, CDR2 LQKENI. Worth noting for this clonotype: Its antigen is unknown.

Samples each yielded cDNA through eight separate reactions. TCRdb re-called the 5' RACE reads and catalogs CDR3 proteins one per entry, DNA excluded. This table holds more than 95,000 distinct CDR3 sequences. The template was total RNA from whole blood, with no T cell sorting. General study findings and limits: Variability may have been added to patient repertoires by differing immunosuppressive treatments. Especially with disease activity, IBD patients had fewer clonotypes in common with others than healthy twins did.

Material: blood. This TCR came from a human donor with ulcerative colitis or Crohn's disease, or a healthy co-twin of an affected twin (not recorded which). The V and J genes are TRBV18 and TRBJ2-1; lacking DNA, the TRBD2 call made by TCRdb goes unchecked. CDR3 in amino acids: CASSPSGNGRDSNEQFF.